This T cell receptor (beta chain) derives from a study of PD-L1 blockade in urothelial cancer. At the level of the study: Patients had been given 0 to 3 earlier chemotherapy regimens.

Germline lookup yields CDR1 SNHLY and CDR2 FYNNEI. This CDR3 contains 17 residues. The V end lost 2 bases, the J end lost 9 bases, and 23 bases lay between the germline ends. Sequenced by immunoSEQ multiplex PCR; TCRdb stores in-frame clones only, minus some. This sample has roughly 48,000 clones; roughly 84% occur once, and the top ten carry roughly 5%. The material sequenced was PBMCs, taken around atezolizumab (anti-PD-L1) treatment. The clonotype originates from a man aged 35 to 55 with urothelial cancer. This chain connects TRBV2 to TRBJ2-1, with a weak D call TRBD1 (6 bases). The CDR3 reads CASSEFGTGHRAGEQFF. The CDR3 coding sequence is TGTGCCAGCAGTGAATTCGGGACGGGACATCGCGCCGGTGAGCAGTTCTTC.